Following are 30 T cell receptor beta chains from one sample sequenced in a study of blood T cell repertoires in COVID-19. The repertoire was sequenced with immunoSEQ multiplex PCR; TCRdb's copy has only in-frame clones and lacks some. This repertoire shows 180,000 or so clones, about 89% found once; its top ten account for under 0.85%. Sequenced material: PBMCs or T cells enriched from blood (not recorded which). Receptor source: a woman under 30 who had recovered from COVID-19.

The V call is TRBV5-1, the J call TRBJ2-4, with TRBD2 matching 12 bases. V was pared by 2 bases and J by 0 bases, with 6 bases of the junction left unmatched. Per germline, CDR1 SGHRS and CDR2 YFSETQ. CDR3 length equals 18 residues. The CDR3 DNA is TGCGCCAGCAGCTTCGCCGGGACTAGCGGGTCAGCCAAAAACATTCAGTACTTC. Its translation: CASSFAGTSGSAKNIQYF. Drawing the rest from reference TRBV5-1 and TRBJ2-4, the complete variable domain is KAGVTQTPRYLIKTRGQQVTLSCSPISGHRSVSWYQQTPGQGLQFLFEYFSETQRNKGNFPGRFSGRQFSNSRSEMNVSTLELGDSALYLCASSFAGTSGSAKNIQYFGAGTRLSVL.

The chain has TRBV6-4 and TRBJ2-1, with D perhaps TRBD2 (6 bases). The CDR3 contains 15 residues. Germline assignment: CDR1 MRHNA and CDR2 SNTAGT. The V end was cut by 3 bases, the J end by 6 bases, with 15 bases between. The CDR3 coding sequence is TGTGCCAGCAGTGAATTTGGGGGGAGTGCCAATGAGCAGTTCTTC. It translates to CASSEFGGSANEQFF.

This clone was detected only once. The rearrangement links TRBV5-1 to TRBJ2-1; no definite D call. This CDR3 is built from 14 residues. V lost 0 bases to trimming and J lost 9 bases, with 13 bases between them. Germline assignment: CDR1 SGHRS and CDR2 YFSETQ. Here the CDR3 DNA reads TGCGCCAGCAGCTTGGCCCAGTTCCCAACTGAGCAGTTCTTC. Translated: CASSLAQFPTEQFF.

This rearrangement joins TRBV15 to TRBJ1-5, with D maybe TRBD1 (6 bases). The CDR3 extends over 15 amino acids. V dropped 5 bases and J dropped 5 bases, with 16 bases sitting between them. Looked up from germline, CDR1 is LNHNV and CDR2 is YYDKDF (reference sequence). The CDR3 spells CATSGGGQPDQPQHF. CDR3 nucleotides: TGTGCCACCAGCGGGGGTGGACAGCCGGATCAGCCCCAGCATTTT.

CDR3 in amino acids: CASSLMLQPRGELFF. In DNA form, the CDR3 reads TGTGCCAGCAGCCTAATGCTGCAACCCAGGGGGGAGCTGTTTTTT. The rearrangement uses TRBV11-1 and TRBJ2-2; unclear D gene. The V end was cut by 5 bases, the J end by 8 bases, with 18 bases between. The CDR3 runs 15 residues. Germline CDR1 reads SGHAT; CDR2 reads FQDESV (reference sequence). The full variable domain, its missing parts supplied by reference TRBV11-1 and TRBJ2-2, is EAEVAQSPRYKITEKSQAVAFWCDPISGHATLYWYRQILGQGPELLVQFQDESVVDDSQLPKDRFSAERLKGVDSTLKIQPAELGDSAMYLCASSLMLQPRGELFFGEGSRLTVL.

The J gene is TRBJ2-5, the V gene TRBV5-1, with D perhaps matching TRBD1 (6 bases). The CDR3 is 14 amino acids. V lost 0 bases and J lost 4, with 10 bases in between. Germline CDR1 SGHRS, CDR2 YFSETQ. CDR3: CASSLEQGVETQYF. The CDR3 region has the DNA TGCGCCAGCAGCTTGGAACAGGGCGTAGAGACCCAGTACTTC.

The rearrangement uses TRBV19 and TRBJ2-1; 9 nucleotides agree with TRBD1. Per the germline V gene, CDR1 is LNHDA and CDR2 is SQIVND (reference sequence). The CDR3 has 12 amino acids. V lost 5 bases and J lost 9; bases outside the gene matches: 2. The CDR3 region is CASSPTGGEQFF. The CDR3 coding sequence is TGTGCCAGTAGTCCGACAGGGGGTGAGCAGTTCTTC.

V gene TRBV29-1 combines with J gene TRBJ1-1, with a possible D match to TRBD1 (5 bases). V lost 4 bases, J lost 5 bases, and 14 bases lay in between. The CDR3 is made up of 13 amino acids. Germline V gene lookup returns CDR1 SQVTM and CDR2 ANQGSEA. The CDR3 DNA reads TGCAGCGTTGGGAACGGGAGGGGTACTGAAGCTTTCTTT. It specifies CSVGNGRGTEAFF.

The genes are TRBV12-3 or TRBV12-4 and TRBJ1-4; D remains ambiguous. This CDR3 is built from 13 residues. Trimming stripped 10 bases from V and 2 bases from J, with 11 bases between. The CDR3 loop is CATRPQTNEKLFF. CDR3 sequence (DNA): TGTGCCACCCGCCCCCAGACTAATGAAAAACTGTTTTTT.

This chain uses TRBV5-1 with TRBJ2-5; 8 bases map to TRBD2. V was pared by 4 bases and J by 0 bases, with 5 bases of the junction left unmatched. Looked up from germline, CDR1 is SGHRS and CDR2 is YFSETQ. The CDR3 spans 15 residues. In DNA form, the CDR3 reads TGCGCCAGCAGCCCGTTAGCGGGGAACCAAGAGACCCAGTACTTC. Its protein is CASSPLAGNQETQYF. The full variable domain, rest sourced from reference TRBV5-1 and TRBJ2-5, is KAGVTQTPRYLIKTRGQQVTLSCSPISGHRSVSWYQQTPGQGLQFLFEYFSETQRNKGNFPGRFSGRQFSNSRSEMNVSTLELGDSALYLCASSPLAGNQETQYFGPGTRLLVL.

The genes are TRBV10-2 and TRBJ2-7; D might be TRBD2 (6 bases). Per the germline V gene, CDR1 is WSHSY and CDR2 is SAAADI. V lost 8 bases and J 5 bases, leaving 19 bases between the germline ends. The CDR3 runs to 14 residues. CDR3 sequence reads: CASRPAGSGNEQYF. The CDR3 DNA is TGCGCCAGCCGACCGGCGGGGTCCGGTAACGAGCAGTACTTC.

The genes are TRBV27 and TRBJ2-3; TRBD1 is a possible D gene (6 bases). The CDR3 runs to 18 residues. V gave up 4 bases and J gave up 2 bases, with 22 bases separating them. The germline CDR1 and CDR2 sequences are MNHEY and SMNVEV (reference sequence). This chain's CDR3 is CASSSPVPRDKPTDTQYF. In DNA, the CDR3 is TGTGCCAGCAGTTCTCCTGTACCACGGGACAAACCCACAGATACGCAGTATTTT.

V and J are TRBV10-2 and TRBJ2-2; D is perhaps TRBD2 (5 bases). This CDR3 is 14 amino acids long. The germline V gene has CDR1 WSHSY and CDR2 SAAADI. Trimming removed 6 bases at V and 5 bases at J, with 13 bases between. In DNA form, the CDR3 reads TGCGCCAGCAGCGGAGCGGCTCAGACCGGGGAGCTGTTTTTT. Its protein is CASSGAAQTGELFF.

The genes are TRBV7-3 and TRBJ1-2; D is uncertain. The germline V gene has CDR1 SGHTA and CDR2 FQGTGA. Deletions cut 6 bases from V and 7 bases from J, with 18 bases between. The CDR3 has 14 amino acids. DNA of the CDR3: TGTGCCAGCAGTCAAACGGGAGCCTTGGGTGGCTACACCTTC. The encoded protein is CASSQTGALGGYTF. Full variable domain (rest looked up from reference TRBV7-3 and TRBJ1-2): GAGVSQTPSNKVTEKGKYVELRCDPISGHTALYWYRQSLGQGPEFLIYFQGTGAADDSGLPNDRFFAVRPEGSVSTLKIQRTERGDSAVYLCASSQTGALGGYTFGSGTRLTVV.

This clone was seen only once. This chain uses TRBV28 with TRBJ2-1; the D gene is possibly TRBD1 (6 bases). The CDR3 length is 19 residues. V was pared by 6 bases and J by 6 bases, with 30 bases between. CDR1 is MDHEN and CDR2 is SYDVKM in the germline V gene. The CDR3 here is CASRGRGFNRALKLNEQFF. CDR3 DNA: TGTGCCAGCAGGGGAAGGGGATTTAACAGGGCTTTGAAACTCAATGAGCAGTTCTTC. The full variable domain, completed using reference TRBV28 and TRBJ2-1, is DVKVTQSSRYLVKRTGEKVFLECVQDMDHENMFWYRQDPGLGLRLIYFSYDVKMKEKGDIPEGYSVSREKKERFSLILESASTNQTSMYLCASRGRGFNRALKLNEQFFGPGTRLTVL.

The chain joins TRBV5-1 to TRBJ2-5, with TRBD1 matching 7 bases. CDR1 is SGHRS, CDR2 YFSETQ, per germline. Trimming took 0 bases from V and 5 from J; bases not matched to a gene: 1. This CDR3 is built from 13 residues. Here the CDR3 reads CASSLGGQETQYF. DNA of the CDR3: TGCGCCAGCAGCTTGGGGGGACAGGAGACCCAGTACTTC.

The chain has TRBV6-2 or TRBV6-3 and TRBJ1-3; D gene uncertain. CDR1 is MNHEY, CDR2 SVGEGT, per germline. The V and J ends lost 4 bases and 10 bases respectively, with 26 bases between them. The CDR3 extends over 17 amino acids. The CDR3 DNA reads TGTGCCAGCAGTTCAGTTCGACCGGACGGACTGGTTCGTACCATATATTTT. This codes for CASSSVRPDGLVRTIYF.

CDR3: CAISETDRGRNIQYF. Here the CDR3 DNA reads TGTGCCATCAGTGAGACAGACAGGGGTAGGAACATTCAGTACTTC. The genes are TRBV10-3 and TRBJ2-4; 8 nucleotides match TRBD1. The CDR3 consists of 15 residues. Germline CDR1 ENHRY, CDR2 SYGVKD. V lost 2 bases to trimming and J lost 7 bases; unmatched junction nucleotides: 7.

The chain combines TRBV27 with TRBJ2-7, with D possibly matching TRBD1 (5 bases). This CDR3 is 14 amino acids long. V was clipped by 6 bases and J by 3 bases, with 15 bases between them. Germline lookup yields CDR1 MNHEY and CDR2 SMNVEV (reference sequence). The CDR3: CASSRDRPNYEQYF. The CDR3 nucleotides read TGTGCCAGCAGCCGAGACAGACCCAACTACGAGCAGTACTTC.

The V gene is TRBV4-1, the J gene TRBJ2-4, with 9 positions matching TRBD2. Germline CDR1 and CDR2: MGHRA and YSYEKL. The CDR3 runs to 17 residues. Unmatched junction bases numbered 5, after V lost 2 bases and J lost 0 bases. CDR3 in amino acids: CASSQKKLAGAKNIQYF. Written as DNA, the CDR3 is TGCGCCAGCAGCCAAAAAAAACTAGCGGGAGCCAAAAACATTCAGTACTTC.

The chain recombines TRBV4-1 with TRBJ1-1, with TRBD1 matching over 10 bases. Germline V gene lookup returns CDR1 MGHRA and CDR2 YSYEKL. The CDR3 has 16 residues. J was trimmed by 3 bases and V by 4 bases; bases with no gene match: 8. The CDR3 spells CASSPRQGARDTEAFF. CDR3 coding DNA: TGCGCCAGCAGCCCCCGACAGGGGGCGCGGGACACTGAAGCTTTCTTT.

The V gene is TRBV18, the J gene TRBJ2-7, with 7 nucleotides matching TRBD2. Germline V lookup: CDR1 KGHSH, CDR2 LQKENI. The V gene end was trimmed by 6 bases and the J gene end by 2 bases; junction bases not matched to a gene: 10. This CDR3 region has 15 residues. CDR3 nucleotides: TGTGCCAGCTCCAGCGGGATGGGGAGGGCCTACGAGCAGTACTTC. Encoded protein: CASSSGMGRAYEQYF.

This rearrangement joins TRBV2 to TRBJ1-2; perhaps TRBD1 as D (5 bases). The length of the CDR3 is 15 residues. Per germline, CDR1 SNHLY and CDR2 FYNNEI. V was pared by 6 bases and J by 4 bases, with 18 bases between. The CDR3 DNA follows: TGTGCCAGCAGCGAGACAGCAACAAGCGTCTATGGCTACACCTTC. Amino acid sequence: CASSETATSVYGYTF.

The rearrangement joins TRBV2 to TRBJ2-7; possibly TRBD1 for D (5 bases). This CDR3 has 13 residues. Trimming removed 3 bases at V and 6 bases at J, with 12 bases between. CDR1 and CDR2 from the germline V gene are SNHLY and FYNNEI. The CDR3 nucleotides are TGTGCCAGCAGTGAGTCCAGGGTGGGCGAGCAGTACTTC. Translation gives CASSESRVGEQYF.

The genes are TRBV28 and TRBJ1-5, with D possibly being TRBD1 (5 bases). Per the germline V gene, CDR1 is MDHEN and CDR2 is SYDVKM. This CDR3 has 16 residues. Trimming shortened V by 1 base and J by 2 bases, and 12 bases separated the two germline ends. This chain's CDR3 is CASSLLGGIGNQPQHF. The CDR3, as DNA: TGTGCCAGCAGTTTATTGGGGGGTATTGGCAATCAGCCCCAGCATTTT.

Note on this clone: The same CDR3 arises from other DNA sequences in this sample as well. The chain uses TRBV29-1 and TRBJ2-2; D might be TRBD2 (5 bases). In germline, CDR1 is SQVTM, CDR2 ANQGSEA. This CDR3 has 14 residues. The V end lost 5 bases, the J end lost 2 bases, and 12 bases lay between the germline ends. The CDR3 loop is CSVLGLLNTGELFF. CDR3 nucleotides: TGCAGCGTTCTCGGACTCCTTAACACCGGGGAGCTGTTTTTT.

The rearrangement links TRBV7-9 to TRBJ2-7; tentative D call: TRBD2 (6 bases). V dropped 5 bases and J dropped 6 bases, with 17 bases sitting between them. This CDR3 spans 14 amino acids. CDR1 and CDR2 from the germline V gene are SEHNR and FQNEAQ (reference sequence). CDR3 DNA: TGTGCCAGCAGCCCCCGGGACTCCGTCTCCGAGCAGTACTTC. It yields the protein CASSPRDSVSEQYF.

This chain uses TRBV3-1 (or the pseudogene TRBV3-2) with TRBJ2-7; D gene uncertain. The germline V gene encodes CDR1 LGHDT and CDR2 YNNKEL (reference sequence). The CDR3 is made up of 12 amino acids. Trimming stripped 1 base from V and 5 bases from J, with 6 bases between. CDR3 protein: CASSQGVHEQYF. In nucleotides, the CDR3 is TGTGCCAGCAGCCAAGGCGTCCACGAGCAGTACTTC.

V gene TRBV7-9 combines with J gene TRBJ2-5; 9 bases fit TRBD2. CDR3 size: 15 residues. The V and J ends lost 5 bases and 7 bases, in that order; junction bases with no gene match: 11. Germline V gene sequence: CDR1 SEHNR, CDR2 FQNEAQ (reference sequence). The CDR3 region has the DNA TGTGCCAGCAGCCCCGGGACTAGCCGAAAAAGGACCCAGTACTTC. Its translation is CASSPGTSRKRTQYF.

CDR3 nucleotides: TGCGCCAGCAGCCGAGGACTAGCGAGGATTCATGAGCAGTTCTTC. It codes for CASSRGLARIHEQFF. The chain recombines TRBV4-3 with TRBJ2-1, with 9 positions matching TRBD2. This CDR3 has 15 amino acids. The V gene end was trimmed by 4 bases and the J gene end by 8 bases; junction bases not matched to a gene: 9. Germline CDR1 is LGHNA and CDR2 is YSLEER.